The sequence of this TCR beta chain was determined in a study of OX40 agonist ivuxolimab in advanced cancers. Notes on the study in general: Doses of 0.1 to 3.0 mg/kg were accompanied by clonal expansion of CD4+ and CD8+ blood T cells by week 6. More expanded clones were seen, on average, in CD8+ T cells than in CD4+. In the expanded peripheral T cells, antigen specificity was never determined.

This CDR3 has 14 residues. The germline gives CDR1 SGHNT, CDR2 YENEEA. V lost 5 bases and J 1 base, leaving 10 bases between the germline ends. Remarks on this clone: Its antigen is not identified.

Repertoires were generated with immunoSEQ multiplex PCR, while TCRdb's copy carries only in-frame clones and drops some. Among roughly 64,000 clones, 91% were seen once, and the ten largest hold roughly 5.1%. This chain connects TRBV11-3 to TRBJ2-3; D may be TRBD1 (6 bases). The clonotype was recovered from an adult with an advanced solid tumor such as melanoma, head and neck, liver or kidney cancer. The source material was CD4+ or CD8+ T cells sorted from blood, sampled in a trial of the OX40 agonist ivuxolimab. The CDR3: CASSPGDGTDTQYF. The DNA of the CDR3 is TGTGCCAGCAGCCCAGGGGATGGCACAGATACGCAGTATTTT.